This T cell receptor (beta chain) comes out of a study of PD-L1 blockade in urothelial cancer. Data came from immunoSEQ multiplex PCR; TCRdb stores just in-frame clones and leaves some out. The sample lists about 37,000 clones, 82% seen once, with 18% in the top ten. This CDR3 has 14 residues. The J segment lost 0 bases and the V segment lost 4 bases, leaving 3 bases of the junction unmatched. Germline values: CDR1 SGHNT, CDR2 YYREEE (reference sequence). The patients had locally advanced or metastatic urothelial carcinoma. The gene calls are TRBV5-4 and TRBJ2-7; 8 bases are a match to TRBD1. This sample comprised PBMCs, obtained around atezolizumab (anti-PD-L1) treatment. The sequence derives from a man in his sixties with urothelial cancer. CDR3 protein: CASSAGTGSYEQYF. The CDR3 DNA reads as TGTGCCAGCAGCGCCGGGACAGGCTCCTACGAGCAGTACTTC.